This TCR beta chain was recorded in a study of Ad26.COV2.S vaccination and SARS-CoV-2 variants. CDR3 length: 18 amino acids. CDR1 is LNHNV, CDR2 YYDKDF, per germline (reference sequence). The V and J ends lost 1 base and 4 bases, in that order; junction bases with no gene match: 10. Profiled with immunoSEQ multiplex PCR; TCRdb holds only in-frame clones, not every one. The table lists about 440,000 clones, 90% of them singletons. Treatment described: around 19 received Ad26.COV2.S at low or high dose, single or two shots; about 5 received placebo; per-sample allocation not given. Following the first vaccine or placebo injection, samples were taken on day 63.

The receptor comes from a person aged 18 to 59 who received the Ad26.COV2.S COVID-19 vaccine or a placebo. This chain uses TRBV15 with TRBJ2-2; the match to TRBD2 covers 9 bases. The material was peripheral blood, obtained in a trial of Ad26.COV2.S vaccine versus placebo. The CDR3 protein is CATSRARTSALRTGELFF. DNA of the CDR3: TGTGCCACCAGCAGAGCCCGGACTAGCGCCCTACGCACCGGGGAGCTGTTTTTT.